The T cell receptor (beta chain) under discussion was sequenced for a study of T cell changes during pregnancy in multiple sclerosis. Sequencing was performed with immunoSEQ multiplex PCR; in TCRdb, only in-frame clones are kept and a portion is missing. The sample carries about 77,000 clones, 85% to 95% recorded once. CDR3 length equals 14 residues. Deletions cut 10 bases from V and 2 bases from J, with 15 bases between. Germline V CDR1 and CDR2: MNHNY, SVGAGI (reference sequence). The chain has TRBV6-6 and TRBJ1-3; tentative D call: TRBD1 (5 bases). The sequence was obtained from a female donor in good health, enrolled as a control in a pregnancy study. The specimen was peripheral blood, collected after pregnancy. CDR3 DNA: TGTGCCATTTCAAGCCAGGGTACTGGAAACACCATATATTTT. Its translation: CAISSQGTGNTIYF.